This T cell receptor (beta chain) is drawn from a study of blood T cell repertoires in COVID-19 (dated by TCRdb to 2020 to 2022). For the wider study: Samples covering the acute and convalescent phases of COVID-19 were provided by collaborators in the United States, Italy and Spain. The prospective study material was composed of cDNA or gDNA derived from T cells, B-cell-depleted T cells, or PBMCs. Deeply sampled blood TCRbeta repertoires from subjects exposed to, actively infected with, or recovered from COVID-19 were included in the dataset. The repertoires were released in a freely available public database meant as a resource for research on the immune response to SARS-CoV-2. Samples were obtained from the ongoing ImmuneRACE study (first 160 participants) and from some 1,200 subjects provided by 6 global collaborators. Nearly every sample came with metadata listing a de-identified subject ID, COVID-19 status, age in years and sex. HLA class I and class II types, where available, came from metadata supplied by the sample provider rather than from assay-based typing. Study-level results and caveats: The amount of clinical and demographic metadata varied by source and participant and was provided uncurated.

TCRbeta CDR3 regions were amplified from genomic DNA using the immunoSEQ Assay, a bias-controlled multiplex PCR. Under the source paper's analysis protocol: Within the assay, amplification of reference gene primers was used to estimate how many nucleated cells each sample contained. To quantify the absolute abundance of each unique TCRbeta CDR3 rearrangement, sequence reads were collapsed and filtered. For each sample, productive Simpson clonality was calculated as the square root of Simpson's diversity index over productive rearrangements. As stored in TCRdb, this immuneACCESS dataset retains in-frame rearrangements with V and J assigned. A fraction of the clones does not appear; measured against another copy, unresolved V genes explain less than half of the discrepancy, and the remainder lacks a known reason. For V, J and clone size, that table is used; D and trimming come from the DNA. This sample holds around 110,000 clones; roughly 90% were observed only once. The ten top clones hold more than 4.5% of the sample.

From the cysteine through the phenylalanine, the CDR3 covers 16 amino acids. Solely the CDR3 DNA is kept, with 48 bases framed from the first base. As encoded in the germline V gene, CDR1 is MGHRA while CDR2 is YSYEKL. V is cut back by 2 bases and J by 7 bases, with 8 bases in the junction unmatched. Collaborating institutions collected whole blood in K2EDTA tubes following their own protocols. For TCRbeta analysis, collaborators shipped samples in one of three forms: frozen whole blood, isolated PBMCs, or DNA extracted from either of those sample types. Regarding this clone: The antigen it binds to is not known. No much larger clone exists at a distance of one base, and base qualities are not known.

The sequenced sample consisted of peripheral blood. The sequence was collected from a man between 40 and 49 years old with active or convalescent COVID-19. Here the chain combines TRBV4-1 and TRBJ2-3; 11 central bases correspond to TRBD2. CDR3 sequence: CASSQTGTSGPNTQYF. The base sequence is TGCGCCAGCAGCCAAACCGGGACTAGCGGCCCAAATACGCAGTATTTT.